This T cell receptor (beta chain) was identified during a study of CD8 T cells in Susac syndrome. With random hexamers, reverse transcription was performed on about 0.5 to 1 ug of RNA. A multiplex approach, immunoSEQ multiplex PCR, amplified TCR beta CDR3 across 54 Vbeta and 13 Jbeta. In TCRdb, the immunoSEQ multiplex PCR reads were re-called with MiXCR into one record per CDR3 protein. The table includes 69,000 or so distinct CDR3 sequences, 95% detected once. High-throughput TCR beta sequencing covered peripheral CD8+ and CD4+ T cells. This CDR3 has 11 residues. Germline CDR1 is MNHEY and CDR2 is SVGEGT. Deletions cut 8 bases from V and 7 bases from J, with 9 bases between.

The clonotype was recovered from a human donor in good health. The sequencing input was CD8+ T cells from PBMCs. V and J are TRBV6-2 or TRBV6-3 and TRBJ2-1; D is ambiguous. In nucleotides, the CDR3 is TGTGCCAGCGAAACCGGGAATGAGCAGTTCTTC. Residues: CASETGNEQFF.